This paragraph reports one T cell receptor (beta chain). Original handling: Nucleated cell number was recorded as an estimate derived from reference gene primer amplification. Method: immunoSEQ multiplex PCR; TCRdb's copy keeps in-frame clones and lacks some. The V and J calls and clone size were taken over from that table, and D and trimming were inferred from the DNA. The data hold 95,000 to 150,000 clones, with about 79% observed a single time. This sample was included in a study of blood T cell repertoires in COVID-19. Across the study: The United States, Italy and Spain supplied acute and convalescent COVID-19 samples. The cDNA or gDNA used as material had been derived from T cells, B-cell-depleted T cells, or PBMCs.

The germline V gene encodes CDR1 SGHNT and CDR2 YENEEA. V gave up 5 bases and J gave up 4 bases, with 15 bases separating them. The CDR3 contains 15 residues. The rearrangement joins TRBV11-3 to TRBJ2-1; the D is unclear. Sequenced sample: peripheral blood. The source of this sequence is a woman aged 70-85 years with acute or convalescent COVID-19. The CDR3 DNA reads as TGTGCCAGCAGCCCCGGTTTATCCCTTTACAATGAGCAGTTCTTC. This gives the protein CASSPGLSLYNEQFF.